The TCR beta chain under discussion was sequenced for a study of early T cells in non-severe SARS-CoV-2 infection. This CDR3 region has 15 residues. Germline CDR1 and CDR2: SGHNT and YYREEE (reference sequence). The V end lost 3 bases, the J end lost 1 base, and 13 bases lay between the germline ends. Individual cDNA molecules received unique molecular identifiers. TCRdb re-called the 5' RACE reads through MiXCR, storing one row per CDR3 protein. The table includes 65,000 to 95,000 distinct CDR3 sequences, roughly 9.6% detected once. This clonotype was observed many times. Sequencing was done on a sample of whole blood. The TCR comes from an adult who was a healthcare worker with PCR-confirmed SARS-CoV-2 infection or an uninfected control (not recorded which). This chain uses TRBV5-4 with TRBJ1-1; perhaps TRBD1 as D (6 bases). The CDR3 nucleotides are TGTGCCAGCAGCTCCTTAGTACAGGGGAACACTGAAGCTTTCTTT. Translating gives CASSSLVQGNTEAFF.